Shown below are 32 T cell receptor beta chains from a single sample sequenced in a study of blood T cell repertoires in COVID-19. The method was immunoSEQ multiplex PCR; TCRdb's version includes in-frame clones alone and lacks a portion of them. Of about 30,000 clones listed, more than 65% are singletons. The sequencing sample was made of peripheral blood. All receptors derive from a man in his 70s with COVID-19, enrolled during active disease.

CDR3 in amino acids: CASSRLTGAGTEAFF. In nucleotides, the CDR3 is TGTGCCAGCAGCCGACTGACAGGGGCTGGCACTGAAGCTTTCTTT. The chain combines TRBV3-1 (or the pseudogene TRBV3-2) with TRBJ1-1; the match to TRBD1 covers 8 bases. Germline V gene lookup returns CDR1 LGHDT and CDR2 YNNKEL (reference sequence). With V trimmed by 4 bases and J by 4 bases, 8 bases remained unmatched. CDR3 length: 15 amino acids.

CDR3 region: CASSYPRLAGDTGELFF. The CDR3 region has the DNA TGTGCCAGCAGTTACCCGAGACTAGCGGGAGACACCGGGGAGCTGTTTTTT. This sequence joins TRBV6-2 or TRBV6-3 and TRBJ2-2, with 12 bases identical to TRBD2. This CDR3 has 17 residues. The trim removed 2 bases at V and 3 bases at J, leaving 4 bases unmatched. Germline values: CDR1 MNHEY, CDR2 SVGEGT.

The V and J genes are TRBV18 and TRBJ2-7; TRBD2 agrees at 8 bases. The CDR3 consists of 13 residues. V shed 3 bases, J shed 12 bases, and the junction held 10 bases outside the gene matches. Per germline, CDR1 KGHSH and CDR2 LQKENI. The CDR3 sequence is CASSPTGTSSRYF. The CDR3 nucleotides are TGTGCCAGCTCACCTACCGGGACTAGTAGTCGGTACTTC.

V usage is TRBV4-1 and J usage is TRBJ2-5; 13 nucleotides align to TRBD2. Germline-derived CDR1 and CDR2 are MGHRA and YSYEKL. CDR3 size: 16 residues. Losses at the gene ends were 3 bases for V and 4 bases for J; bases not matched to a gene: 5. The CDR3 DNA follows: TGCGCCAGCAGCCAGCTGGGACTAGCGGGAAGAGAGACCCAGTACTTC. Protein product: CASSQLGLAGRETQYF.

The chain carries TRBV28 and TRBJ2-6; perhaps TRBD2 as D (6 bases). CDR1 is MDHEN and CDR2 is SYDVKM in the germline V gene. V lost 2 bases, J lost 2 bases, and 10 bases lay in between. There are 16 residues in the CDR3. The CDR3 sequence: CASSLESGPGANVLTF. CDR3 sequence (DNA): TGTGCCAGCAGTTTAGAAAGCGGGCCTGGGGCCAACGTCCTGACTTTC.

The chain employs TRBV5-1 and TRBJ2-7, with 9 bases aligning to TRBD1. V lost 4 bases and J lost 4; bases outside the gene matches: 6. CDR3 length equals 14 residues. CDR1 is SGHRS, CDR2 YFSETQ, per germline. The CDR3 DNA follows: TGCGCCAGCAGCACCTGGACAGGGGAATACGAGCAGTACTTC. Translated, it gives CASSTWTGEYEQYF.

This clone came up once. The chain is built from TRBV16 and TRBJ1-2; 7 nucleotides agree with TRBD1. V dropped 7 bases and J dropped 2; count of bases not matched to a gene: 7. CDR3 length equals 14 residues. Germline V gives CDR1 KGHSY, CDR2 FQNENV. The CDR3 here is CASTPTTGNYGYTF. For the CDR3, the DNA is TGTGCCAGCACCCCCACGACAGGGAACTATGGCTACACCTTC.

This CDR3 reads CASSLVGTGFGYTF. CDR3 DNA: TGTGCCAGCAGCTTGGTTGGGACAGGGTTCGGCTACACCTTC. The chain couples TRBV5-4 to TRBJ1-2, with TRBD1 matching over 9 bases. The CDR3 loop spans 14 amino acids. From germline, CDR1 is SGHNT and CDR2 YYREEE (reference sequence). V lost 0 bases, J lost 8 bases, and 5 bases stayed unmatched.

The rearrangement uses TRBV9 and TRBJ2-2, with D possibly being TRBD1 (7 bases). Germline V gene data show CDR1 as SGDLS and CDR2 as YYNGEE. CDR3 length equals 15 residues. V lost 4 bases and J lost 4, with 14 bases in between. The CDR3 sequence is CASSPGQEGTGELFF. The CDR3, as DNA: TGTGCCAGCAGCCCTGGACAGGAGGGCACCGGGGAGCTGTTTTTT. Drawing the rest from reference TRBV9 and TRBJ2-2, the complete variable domain is DSGVTQTPKHLITATGQRVTLRCSPRSGDLSVYWYQQSLDQGLQFLIQYYNGEERAKGNILERFSAQQFPDLHSELNLSSLELGDSALYFCASSPGQEGTGELFFGEGSRLTVL.

This rearrangement joins TRBV6-2 or TRBV6-3 to TRBJ1-5; 8 bases agree with TRBD1. J lost 3 bases, V lost 6 bases, and 7 bases had no gene match. Germline V gene lookup returns CDR1 MNHEY and CDR2 SVGEGT. This CDR3 is built from 15 residues. Here the CDR3 reads CASSHRGLNNQPQHF. CDR3 coding DNA: TGTGCCAGCAGCCACAGGGGGTTAAACAATCAGCCCCAGCATTTT.

This sequence joins TRBV3-1 (or the pseudogene TRBV3-2) and TRBJ2-6; no definite D call. Trimming took off 2 bases at V and 0 bases at J, with 5 bases between the two ends. The CDR3 runs 15 residues. Germline assignment: CDR1 LGHDT and CDR2 YNNKEL (reference sequence). The DNA of the CDR3 is TGTGCCAGCAGCCAATCGTTCTCTGGGGCCAACGTCCTGACTTTC. Amino acids: CASSQSFSGANVLTF.

This chain connects TRBV24-1 to TRBJ2-5; tentative D call: TRBD2 (5 bases). V was trimmed by 5 bases and J by 0 bases, leaving 15 bases between them. Germline CDR1 and CDR2: KGHDR and SFDVKD. This CDR3 has 16 residues. The CDR3 protein is CATSGGSGAHQETQYF. The DNA for the CDR3 is TGTGCCACCAGTGGGGGAAGCGGAGCCCACCAAGAGACCCAGTACTTC.

This chain uses TRBV5-1 with TRBJ1-1; 8 nucleotides line up with TRBD1. This CDR3 region has 15 residues. Trimming cost V 4 bases and J 4 bases; bases outside gene matches: 9. Germline CDR1 and CDR2: SGHRS and YFSETQ. CDR3 region: CASSPRTGSSTEAFF. DNA for the CDR3: TGCGCCAGCAGCCCCCGGACAGGGTCTTCCACTGAAGCTTTCTTT.

This chain joins TRBV10-3 and TRBJ1-1; D is ambiguous. The CDR3 runs 14 residues. V was shortened by 4 bases and J by 6 bases, with 15 bases between the two germline ends. CDR1 is ENHRY and CDR2 is SYGVKD in the germline V gene. The CDR3 region is CAISVQSTYSEAFF. For the CDR3, the DNA is TGTGCCATCAGTGTACAGTCCACGTACTCTGAAGCTTTCTTT.

This chain joins TRBV7-8 and TRBJ2-3; 13 positions agree with TRBD2. CDR1 is SGHVS, CDR2 FQNEAQ, per germline. The CDR3 spans 15 residues. The ends lost 5 bases at V and 7 bases at J; junction bases unmatched: 6. CDR3 region: CASSTSGRGENTQYF. For the CDR3, the DNA is TGTGCCAGCAGCACTAGCGGGAGGGGGGAGAATACGCAGTATTTT. Filled out from reference TRBV7-8 and TRBJ2-3, the complete variable domain reads GAGVSQSPRYKVAKRGQDVALRCDPISGHVSLFWYQQALGQGPEFLTYFQNEAQLDKSGLPSDRFFAERPEGSVSTLKIQRTQQEDSAVYLCASSTSGRGENTQYFGPGTRLTVL.

The chain links TRBV5-1 to TRBJ1-2; tentative D call: TRBD1 (6 bases). The CDR3 spans 14 residues. V was clipped by 5 bases and J by 0 bases, with 11 bases between them. Per the germline V gene, CDR1 is SGHRS and CDR2 is YFSETQ. The CDR3 sequence: CASSQTGSNYGYTF. The DNA for the CDR3 is TGCGCCAGCAGTCAAACAGGGTCTAACTATGGCTACACCTTC.

The chain employs TRBV28 and TRBJ1-1, with D perhaps matching TRBD1 (5 bases). V lost 7 bases, J lost 1 base, and 13 bases lay in between. The CDR3 loop spans 14 amino acids. Germline lookup yields CDR1 MDHEN and CDR2 SYDVKM. The CDR3 reads CASTWTGGNTEAFF. In DNA, the CDR3 is TGTGCCAGCACCTGGACGGGGGGGAACACTGAAGCTTTCTTT.

The genes are TRBV3-1 (or the pseudogene TRBV3-2) and TRBJ2-7; 10 bases fit TRBD2. Germline V CDR1 and CDR2: LGHDT, YNNKEL (reference sequence). Unmatched junction bases numbered 1, after V lost 4 bases and J lost 4 bases. The CDR3 has 13 residues. The CDR3 nucleotides are TGTGCCAGCAGCCGGACTAGCGGATACGAGCAGTACTTC. Translating gives CASSRTSGYEQYF.

This clone was observed a handful of times. The chain employs TRBV7-3 and TRBJ2-7; 9 bases are shared with TRBD1. Germline V lookup: CDR1 SGHTA, CDR2 FQGTGA. The trim removed 6 bases at V and 6 bases at J, leaving 15 bases unmatched. The CDR3 is 16 residues long. CDR3 nucleotide sequence: TGTGCCAGCAGTCCCAACGCGGGGACAGGGACGGGCGAGCAGTACTTC. As protein: CASSPNAGTGTGEQYF.

This clone appeared once. The chain carries TRBV28 and TRBJ2-1; D uncertain. The CDR3 has 11 residues. V was cut by 6 bases and J by 9 bases, with 9 bases left in between. Germline CDR1 and CDR2: MDHEN and SYDVKM. The CDR3 loop reads CASRSLSEQFF. In DNA form, the CDR3 reads TGTGCCAGCAGGTCCTTGTCTGAGCAGTTCTTC.

The CDR3, as DNA: TGCGCCAGCAGCCGGCTCGTTGCTAGCGGGAGTGACGGGGAGCTGTTTTTT. Its protein is CASSRLVASGSDGELFF. The chain employs TRBV5-1 and TRBJ2-2; 10 bases are shared with TRBD2. Germline loops: CDR1 SGHRS, CDR2 YFSETQ. The CDR3 is made up of 17 amino acids. With V trimmed by 4 bases and J by 7 bases, 13 bases remained unmatched.

The chain couples TRBV7-2 to TRBJ1-2; 8 bases are a match to TRBD1. V shed 2 bases, J shed 8 bases, and the junction held 7 bases outside the gene matches. Germline loops: CDR1 SGHTA, CDR2 FQGNSA. The CDR3 length is 14 residues. The CDR3 region is CASSLRTGGEGYTF. CDR3 sequence (DNA): TGTGCCAGCAGCTTAAGAACAGGGGGTGAAGGCTACACCTTC.

This clone was recorded a few times. This sequence joins TRBV10-3 and TRBJ2-7; 8 bases are a match to TRBD1. J lost 8 bases, V lost 10 bases, and 16 bases had no gene match. In germline, CDR1 is ENHRY, CDR2 SYGVKD. The CDR3 is 14 residues long. CDR3 in amino acids: CATADRGGYAKQYF. CDR3 bases: TGTGCCACCGCCGACAGGGGTGGTTATGCGAAGCAGTACTTC.

The J gene is TRBJ1-1, the V gene TRBV4-1; no clear D gene. The V gene's germline CDR1 is MGHRA and CDR2 YSYEKL. The CDR3 runs to 15 residues. V lost 4 bases and J 8 bases, leaving 20 bases between the germline ends. CDR3 in DNA: TGCGCCAGCAGCCGAGGAGTAGCGGGAGTTGGAGAAGCTTTCTTT. It translates to CASSRGVAGVGEAFF.

The chain combines TRBV6-6 with TRBJ2-7, with a weak D call TRBD1 (5 bases). Trimming took off 9 bases at V and 7 bases at J, with 16 bases between the two ends. This CDR3 has 12 residues. Germline values: CDR1 MNHNY, CDR2 SVGAGI (reference sequence). The CDR3 loop is CASSDSLREQYF. In DNA form, the CDR3 reads TGTGCCAGTTCAGACAGCCTTCGGGAGCAGTACTTC.

This clone was observed a few times. This chain links TRBV5-1 with TRBJ1-5; D is perhaps TRBD1 (5 bases). The CDR3 totals 15 residues. Germline V gives CDR1 SGHRS, CDR2 YFSETQ. The V gene lost 4 bases and the J gene lost 2 bases, with 13 bases spanning the gap. The CDR3, as DNA: TGCGCCAGCAGCCTCGGGGGTTACGGCAATCAGCCCCAGCATTTT. Protein: CASSLGGYGNQPQHF.

Judged by abundance, this clone is medium-sized (0.01 to 0.1%). This chain links TRBV7-9 with TRBJ2-7; possibly TRBD1 for D (7 bases). V was cut by 3 bases and J by 3 bases, with 15 bases left in between. This CDR3 has 15 residues. The germline V gene encodes CDR1 SEHNR and CDR2 FQNEAQ (reference sequence). CDR3 in DNA: TGTGCCAGCAGCTTCTGGCCAGGGGGGAACTACGAGCAGTACTTC. Encoded protein: CASSFWPGGNYEQYF. Full variable domain (rest looked up from reference TRBV7-9 and TRBJ2-7): DTGVSQNPRHKITKRGQNVTFRCDPISEHNRLYWYRQTLGQGPEFLTYFQNEAQLEKSRLLSDRFSAERPKGSFSTLEIQRTEQGDSAMYLCASSFWPGGNYEQYFGPGTRLTVT.

J is TRBJ2-1 and V is TRBV21-1; no check of the table's D call, TRBD1, against the DNA was made. TRBV21-1 is an annotated pseudogene. CDR3 length equals 16 residues. The CDR3 region is CASSKPRQGLYNEQFF. Here the CDR3 DNA reads TGTGCCAGCAGCAAACCCCGACAGGGCCTCTACAATGAGCAGTTCTTC.

The gene calls are TRBV4-3 and TRBJ2-4; TRBD1 is a possible D gene (5 bases). The V end was cut by 0 bases, the J end by 8 bases, with 11 bases between. CDR3 length: 14 amino acids. Germline-derived CDR1 and CDR2 are LGHNA and YSLEER. This CDR3 reads CASSQETGRDIQYF. In DNA, the CDR3 is TGCGCCAGCAGCCAAGAAACAGGAAGGGACATTCAGTACTTC.

The chain employs TRBV7-2 and TRBJ1-1, with D unclear. The V end lost 1 base, the J end lost 6 bases, and 9 bases lay between the germline ends. The CDR3 is 13 amino acids. Germline V CDR1 and CDR2: SGHTA, FQGNSA. The CDR3 DNA reads as TGTGCCAGCAGCTTAGTTCTCGAGGCTGAAGCTTTCTTT. Its translation is CASSLVLEAEAFF.

The CDR3 loop reads CASSVLGQGREQYF. As DNA, the CDR3 is TGTGCCAGCAGCGTACTGGGACAGGGGAGGGAGCAGTACTTC. This chain links TRBV9 with TRBJ2-7; 10 nucleotides align to TRBD1. The CDR3 is made up of 14 amino acids. Germline CDR1 is SGDLS and CDR2 is YYNGEE. Germline trimming cut 1 base from V and 7 bases from J; bases unmatched to any gene: 5. Variable domain in full (rest from reference TRBV9 and TRBJ2-7): DSGVTQTPKHLITATGQRVTLRCSPRSGDLSVYWYQQSLDQGLQFLIQYYNGEERAKGNILERFSAQQFPDLHSELNLSSLELGDSALYFCASSVLGQGREQYFGPGTRLTVT.

The gene calls are TRBV10-3 and TRBJ2-1, with 13 nucleotides matching TRBD2. The CDR3 covers 22 residues. In germline, CDR1 is ENHRY, CDR2 SYGVKD. V lost 7 bases and J lost 0; bases outside the gene matches: 21. The CDR3 DNA reads TGTGCCATCAAGGGGGACCCCGGGGCACTAGCGGGAGGGTCCTTCTCCTACAATGAGCAGTTCTTC. Its protein product is CAIKGDPGALAGGSFSYNEQFF.